One and the same sample provided the 31 T cell receptor beta chains below, sequenced in a study of T-cell reconstitution after alpha-beta-depleted transplantation in children. This sample's TCRbeta library carried unique molecular identifier barcodes. A single record per CDR3 protein comes from TCRdb applying MiXCR to the PCR reads. The repertoire includes around 450,000 distinct CDR3 sequences, about 10% of them detected once, and about 2% sits in the top ten. The sequencing here drew on PBMCs, taken before TCRalphabeta/CD19-depleted stem cell transplant. These receptor sequences come from a child aged 2 to 10 with inherited bone marrow failure, due to receive a stem cell transplant.

This clonotype was detected many times. CDR3 nucleotides: TGCGCCAGCAGCTACCGACTAGGGGCGGACTACGAGCAGTACTTC. As protein: CASSYRLGADYEQYF. The chain uses TRBV5-1 and TRBJ2-7; TRBD2 might be the D (6 bases). The CDR3 runs to 15 residues. Trimming removed 3 bases at V and 3 bases at J, with 16 bases between. Germline loops: CDR1 SGHRS, CDR2 YFSETQ.

This clonotype has at least ten counts. This rearrangement joins TRBV18 to TRBJ1-4; maybe TRBD1 (5 bases). Trimming shortened V by 6 bases and J by 5 bases, and 16 bases separated the two germline ends. The germline CDR1 and CDR2 sequences are KGHSH and LQKENI. This CDR3 contains 15 residues. Written as DNA, the CDR3 is TGTGCCAGCTCCCGGGCCGTGGGGGTGAATGAAAAACTGTTTTTT. Amino acid sequence: CASSRAVGVNEKLFF.

This clonotype was found many times. This sequence joins TRBV12-3 or TRBV12-4 and TRBJ2-6; D is ambiguous. The V gene lost 1 base and the J gene lost 3 bases, with 10 bases spanning the gap. This CDR3 has 16 amino acids. The CDR3 coding sequence is TGTGCCAGCAGTTTAGGCCCCCTGGGTGGGGCCAACGTCCTGACTTTC. Its translation: CASSLGPLGGANVLTF.

This clonotype was observed a handful of times. V usage is TRBV28 and J usage is TRBJ1-3; tentative D call: TRBD1 (6 bases). The CDR3 spans 16 residues. V was pared by 4 bases and J by 3 bases, with 16 bases between. Per germline, CDR1 MDHEN and CDR2 SYDVKM. In DNA, the CDR3 is TGTGCCAGCAGTTCTCACAGGGACGGCGGTGGAAACACCATATATTTT. Amino acid sequence: CASSSHRDGGGNTIYF.

This clonotype was counted ten times or more. The chain couples TRBV27 to TRBJ1-2; D is possibly TRBD1 (6 bases). V was shortened by 3 bases and J by 4 bases, with 12 bases between the two germline ends. The CDR3 spans 14 residues. Germline values: CDR1 MNHEY, CDR2 SMNVEV (reference sequence). The CDR3 here is CASSFHRVGYGYTF. The CDR3 DNA reads TGTGCCAGCAGTTTTCACAGGGTCGGCTATGGCTACACCTTC.

In this sample, this clonotype turned up many times. The chain uses TRBV27 and TRBJ1-5; no reliable D call. CDR3 length: 13 residues. V was cut by 0 bases and J by 7 bases, with 7 bases left in between. Germline V gene lookup returns CDR1 MNHEY and CDR2 SMNVEV (reference sequence). CDR3 DNA sequence: TGTGCCAGCAGTTTATCATTGGGACAGCCCCAGCATTTT. Protein: CASSLSLGQPQHF.

Many counts were recorded for this clonotype. The chain has TRBV12-3 or TRBV12-4 and TRBJ2-7; D possibly corresponds to TRBD2 (5 bases). Deletions cut 3 bases from V and 7 bases from J, with 13 bases between. The CDR3 is 13 amino acids. This CDR3 reads CASSFLANWEQYF. The CDR3 nucleotides read TGTGCCAGCAGTTTCCTAGCCAACTGGGAGCAGTACTTC.

The V and J genes are TRBV20-1 and TRBJ2-7, with 10 bases identical to TRBD2. V was clipped by 3 bases and J by 2 bases; unmatched bases: 10. Germline values: CDR1 DFQATT, CDR2 SNEGSKA (reference sequence). The CDR3 length is 16 residues. The chain's CDR3 is CSASPLTSGNTYEQYF. CDR3 nucleotide sequence: TGCAGTGCTAGCCCTTTAACTAGCGGGAACACCTACGAGCAGTACTTC.

This clonotype was seen only once. Just one base apart from a much larger clone, this may be a read error. The chain is built from TRBV28 and TRBJ2-7, with D maybe TRBD2 (5 bases). V lost 5 bases and J 2 bases, leaving 22 bases between the germline ends. Germline assignment: CDR1 MDHEN and CDR2 SYDVKM. CDR3 size: 17 residues. This chain's CDR3 is CASSLNIARSGTYEQYF. CDR3 nucleotide sequence: TGTGCCAGCAGTCTCAACATAGCGAGATCTGGAACCTACGAGCAGTACTTC.

This chain connects TRBV27 to TRBJ2-7, with no clear D. The germline gives CDR1 MNHEY, CDR2 SMNVEV (reference sequence). The CDR3 loop spans 12 amino acids. Between the trimmed V and J ends, which lost 5 bases and 7 bases, there was a span of 12 bases. In nucleotides, the CDR3 is TGTGCCAGCAGTAGCCTAGGTTGGGAGCAGTACTTC. Translating gives CASSSLGWEQYF.

Only a few counts were recorded for this clonotype. The rearrangement links TRBV5-4 to TRBJ2-7; D possibly corresponds to TRBD2 (5 bases). Per the germline V gene, CDR1 is SGHNT and CDR2 is YYREEE (reference sequence). The ends were cut back, 4 bases at V and 0 bases at J, with 11 bases in the middle. The CDR3 length is 14 residues. The DNA of the CDR3 is TGTGCCAGCAGCCGCGAAGGGAGCTCCTACGAGCAGTACTTC. Its translation: CASSREGSSYEQYF.

At least ten counts were recorded for this clonotype. V gene TRBV5-5 combines with J gene TRBJ1-5, with unresolved D. Germline CDR1 SGHKS, CDR2 YYEKEE (reference sequence). The CDR3 covers 14 residues. Deletions cut 0 bases from V and 6 bases from J, with 10 bases between. CDR3 protein: CASSLALTGQPQHF. The DNA for the CDR3 is TGTGCCAGCAGCTTGGCCCTGACGGGTCAGCCCCAGCATTTT.

In this sample, this clonotype turned up many times. The genes are TRBV28 and TRBJ2-4; no reliable D call. Deletions cut 6 bases from V and 4 bases from J, with 10 bases between. The CDR3 runs 13 residues. CDR1 and CDR2 (germline): MDHEN, SYDVKM. This CDR3 reads CASSPRIKNIQYF. In DNA, the CDR3 is TGTGCCAGCAGCCCGCGTATAAAAAACATTCAGTACTTC.

The chain couples TRBV29-1 to TRBJ2-7; a weak D match, TRBD2 (7 bases). The CDR3 has 13 residues. Germline assignment: CDR1 SQVTM and CDR2 ANQGSEA. V lost 5 bases to trimming and J lost 1 base, with 12 bases between them. The CDR3 DNA reads as TGCAGCGTTAAGGGGGGGGGGTCCTACGAGCAGTACTTC. Encoded protein: CSVKGGGSYEQYF.

This chain connects TRBV7-9 to TRBJ2-7; unclear D gene. Germline V gene lookup returns CDR1 SEHNR and CDR2 FQNEAQ (reference sequence). CDR3 length: 12 residues. V dropped 2 bases and J dropped 4 bases, with 6 bases sitting between them. The CDR3, as DNA: TGTGCCAGCAGCTTAAGCGCGTACGAGCAGTACTTC. Its protein product is CASSLSAYEQYF.

This chain connects TRBV27 to TRBJ1-6; the D is unclear. The CDR3 totals 13 residues. Germline V lookup: CDR1 MNHEY, CDR2 SMNVEV (reference sequence). V gave up 7 bases and J gave up 11 bases, with 15 bases separating them. The CDR3 DNA reads as TGTGCCAGCACCCAGGCCGGGCTTACACCCCTCCACTTT. It codes for CASTQAGLTPLHF.

The chain's CDR3 is CATSRDRNSGHGYTF. In DNA form, the CDR3 reads TGTGCCACCAGCAGAGATCGGAACTCCGGACATGGCTACACCTTC. The rearrangement uses TRBV15 and TRBJ1-2, with unresolved D. The V end lost 0 bases, the J end lost 6 bases, and 14 bases lay between the germline ends. The CDR3 sequence is 15 residues long. Germline V gives CDR1 LNHNV, CDR2 YYDKDF (reference sequence).

In this sample, this clonotype turned up many times. The rearrangement links TRBV5-1 to TRBJ2-3, with TRBD2 identical over 7 bases. The CDR3 runs 16 residues. The germline V gene has CDR1 SGHRS and CDR2 YFSETQ. V gave up 3 bases and J gave up 1 base; unmatched junction bases: 8. The DNA of the CDR3 is TGCGCCAGCAGCTCGGGGGGACTGGGCGGCACAGATACGCAGTATTTT. Protein: CASSSGGLGGTDTQYF.

This clonotype was counted a few times. The V gene is TRBV20-1, the J gene TRBJ2-5, with TRBD1 matching 8 bases. CDR1 DFQATT and CDR2 SNEGSKA come from the germline V gene (reference sequence). The CDR3 is made up of 15 amino acids. The J segment lost 5 bases and the V segment lost 5 bases, leaving 13 bases of the junction unmatched. The CDR3 bases are TGCAGTGCTCGAAAACCCCAGGGGGCGGGGGAGACCCAGTACTTC. Translation: CSARKPQGAGETQYF.

The V gene is TRBV5-1, the J gene TRBJ2-3; 7 bases are a match to TRBD2. Germline CDR1 is SGHRS and CDR2 is YFSETQ. V was pared by 1 base and J by 2 bases, with 4 bases of the junction left unmatched. The CDR3 contains 15 residues. The CDR3 region has the DNA TGCGCCAGCAGCTTGAGCAGCGGGGACACAGATACGCAGTATTTT. Its protein product is CASSLSSGDTDTQYF. The full variable domain, its missing parts supplied by reference TRBV5-1 and TRBJ2-3, is KAGVTQTPRYLIKTRGQQVTLSCSPISGHRSVSWYQQTPGQGLQFLFEYFSETQRNKGNFPGRFSGRQFSNSRSEMNVSTLELGDSALYLCASSLSSGDTDTQYFGPGTRLTVL.

This clonotype showed up just a few times. The J gene is TRBJ2-1, the V gene TRBV12-3 or TRBV12-4; 7 bases align to TRBD2. J lost 6 bases, V lost 2 bases, and 10 bases had no gene match. The CDR3 runs 16 residues. The CDR3 nucleotides are TGTGCCAGCAGTTTATTCGGCGGGAGCCTTGGCAATGAGCAGTTCTTC. Translating it yields CASSLFGGSLGNEQFF.

Regarding this clonotype: This may stem from a read error, because a much larger clone lies one nucleotide away. The chain uses TRBV6-1 and TRBJ1-2, with D hard to call. Trimming removed 7 bases at V and 2 bases at J, with 11 bases between. This CDR3 has 13 amino acids. The germline V gene encodes CDR1 MNHNS and CDR2 SASEGT. The CDR3 sequence: CASIKVQNYGYTF. The CDR3 DNA reads as TGTGCCAGCATCAAGGTACAGAACTATGGCTACACCTTC.

This clonotype was recorded at least ten times. The chain is built from TRBV7-2 and TRBJ2-6, with D uncertain. This CDR3 has 13 amino acids. Trimming pared 3 bases from V and 3 bases from J, leaving 3 bases between. CDR1 SGHTA and CDR2 FQGNSA come from the germline V gene. In nucleotides, the CDR3 is TGTGCCAGCAGCTTTCATGGGGCCAACGTCCTGACTTTC. It translates to CASSFHGANVLTF.

Many counts were recorded for this clonotype. This chain uses TRBV10-3 with TRBJ2-5, with TRBD2 as a possible D gene (6 bases). This CDR3 has 13 amino acids. CDR1 is ENHRY, CDR2 SYGVKD, per germline. The germline V and J ends were trimmed by 5 bases and 3 bases, with 10 bases remaining between them. The CDR3 DNA is TGTGCCATCAGTTTGACTAGGGAAGAGACCCAGTACTTC. Translation gives CAISLTREETQYF.

This clonotype was counted ten times or more. The genes are TRBV7-9 and TRBJ2-7; weak D call: TRBD1 (6 bases). Per the germline V gene, CDR1 is SEHNR and CDR2 is FQNEAQ (reference sequence). V shed 10 bases and J shed 2 bases, with 12 bases lying between them. This CDR3 comprises 12 residues. The CDR3 DNA follows: TGTGCCATCATGACAGGACCCTACGAGCAGTACTTC. This sequence encodes CAIMTGPYEQYF. The full variable domain, completed using reference TRBV7-9 and TRBJ2-7, is DTGVSQNPRHKITKRGQNVTFRCDPISEHNRLYWYRQTLGQGPEFLTYFQNEAQLEKSRLLSDRFSAERPKGSFSTLEIQRTEQGDSAMYLCAIMTGPYEQYFGPGTRLTVT.

CDR3 amino acids: CATGSEDHTDTQYF. CDR3 DNA: TGTGCCACCGGGTCTGAAGACCACACAGATACGCAGTATTTT. The rearrangement links TRBV24-1 to TRBJ2-3; D is undetermined. This CDR3 has 14 residues. Trimming pared 9 bases from V and 2 bases from J, leaving 14 bases between. Germline-derived CDR1 and CDR2 are KGHDR and SFDVKD.

This chain uses TRBV27 with TRBJ2-3, with 11 bases fitting TRBD2. CDR3 length: 19 residues. V lost 4 bases and J lost 0; bases outside the gene matches: 12. Germline CDR1 and CDR2: MNHEY and SMNVEV (reference sequence). The CDR3 sequence: CASSSPPFTSGSSTDTQYF. The CDR3 coding sequence is TGTGCCAGCAGTTCCCCCCCCTTTACTAGCGGGAGTAGCACAGATACGCAGTATTTT.

This clonotype appeared many times. The chain employs TRBV5-1 and TRBJ2-3; a possible D gene is TRBD2 (5 bases). The CDR3 totals 11 residues. V lost 3 bases to trimming and J lost 9 bases, with 8 bases between them. Germline CDR1 SGHRS, CDR2 YFSETQ. The CDR3 region is CASSYLATQYF. The CDR3 coding sequence is TGCGCCAGCAGCTATCTAGCCACGCAGTATTTT.

This clonotype was recorded once. This rearrangement joins TRBV7-9 to TRBJ2-1, with 14 positions matching TRBD2. The CDR3 is 15 residues long. CDR1 and CDR2 (germline): SEHNR, FQNEAQ (reference sequence). V shed 5 bases, J shed 6 bases, and the junction held 3 bases outside the gene matches. CDR3 in DNA: TGTGCCAGCAGCCACGGGACTAGCGGGGGCAATGAGCAGTTCTTC. It encodes CASSHGTSGGNEQFF.

CDR3 sequence (DNA): TGCGCCAGCAGCCTCGGGACAGAGGACTACGAGCAGTACTTC. The encoded protein is CASSLGTEDYEQYF. V usage is TRBV5-1 and J usage is TRBJ2-7; 7 nucleotides line up with TRBD1. The trim removed 4 bases at V and 3 bases at J, leaving 7 bases unmatched. CDR1 and CDR2 from the germline V gene are SGHRS and YFSETQ. The CDR3 runs to 14 residues.

V gene TRBV11-2 combines with J gene TRBJ2-2; TRBD1 agrees at 8 bases. This CDR3 spans 17 amino acids. The germline V gene encodes CDR1 SGHAT and CDR2 FQNNGV. With V trimmed by 0 bases and J by 3 bases, 6 bases remained unmatched. In DNA form, the CDR3 reads TGTGCCAGCAGCTTAGATCCGGGACAGGTACACACCGGGGAGCTGTTTTTT. This gives the protein CASSLDPGQVHTGELFF.